This passage covers 29 T cell receptor beta chains from one sample sequenced in a study of esophageal squamous cell carcinoma under preoperative chemotherapy. Time point described: before preoperative PTX-NDP chemotherapy. TCRdb reanalysed the PCR reads using MiXCR and keeps one entry per CDR3 protein. The table records just over 30,000 distinct CDR3 sequences, less than 55% of them present only once. This material was collected from a patient given preoperative chemotherapy. Receptors originate from a human donor with esophageal squamous cell carcinoma. The donor label of this sample is uncertain.

For the CDR3, the DNA is TGTGCCAGCAGTTATGACGGGAGCTCTGGAAACACCATATATTTT. Its translation is CASSYDGSSGNTIYF. The chain recombines TRBV6-5 with TRBJ1-3; D unclear. Germline V gene data show CDR1 as MNHEY and CDR2 as SVGAGI. V was clipped by 3 bases and J by 0 bases, with 9 bases between them. The CDR3 extends over 15 amino acids.

Note on this clonotype: At one end, the junction sequence differs from germline, possibly due to a read error. V gene TRBV7-8 combines with J gene TRBJ2-3, with D perhaps TRBD2 (5 bases). Germline CDR1 and CDR2: SGHVS and FQNEAQ. The CDR3 consists of 12 residues. DNA of the CDR3: TGTGCCAGCATGTTAGCGATTGATATGCAGTACTTT. Its translation: CASMLAIDMQYF.

The CDR3 DNA is TGTGCCAGCAGTGCCTTGGCAGGGGCCAACACTGAAGCTTTCTTT. This codes for CASSALAGANTEAFF. The chain links TRBV6-1 to TRBJ1-1; TRBD1 might be the D (6 bases). V lost 4 bases, J lost 2 bases, and 14 bases lay in between. The CDR3 sequence is 15 residues long. Germline CDR1 is MNHNS and CDR2 is SASEGT.

This clonotype was seen just once. This chain uses TRBV19 with TRBJ2-2, with D perhaps matching TRBD2 (6 bases). This CDR3 comprises 14 residues. CDR1 and CDR2 from the germline V gene are LNHDA and SQIVND (reference sequence). Trimming stripped 9 bases from V and 4 bases from J, with 15 bases between. Here the CDR3 DNA reads TGTGCCAGCTGTTCGGGAGTCGGCACCGGGGAGCTGTTTTTT. It is translated as CASCSGVGTGELFF.

V usage is TRBV8-2 and J usage is TRBJ2-3; TRBD1 reflects the table's D call only, with no check against the DNA. TRBV8-2 is a listed pseudogene. CDR3 size: 14 residues. The CDR3 spells CGSTWAGAKDTQYF. The CDR3, as DNA: TGTGGCAGCACGTGGGCGGGGGCCAAAGATACGCAGTACTTT.

The rearrangement links TRBV7-2 to TRBJ2-3; 7 bases fit TRBD1. Near its end, the DNA agrees better with TRBJ2-7, so the J call may be wrong. CDR1 and CDR2 (germline): SGHTA, FQGNSA. The CDR3 runs 16 residues. The CDR3 bases are TGTGCCAGCAGCGCCCAGGGGGTGAGAGGGAAAAATACGCAGTACTTC. Amino acid sequence: CASSAQGVRGKNTQYF.

This clonotype was seen a handful of times. The junction and the germline gene differ at one end; a read error may be behind it. This CDR3 is CAGGSGGRGTETQYF. The DNA of the CDR3 is TGTGCCGGGGGCTCCGGGGGCCGGGGCACAGAGACGCAGTACTTC. V usage is TRBV7-6 and J usage is TRBJ2-5, with D perhaps matching TRBD1 or TRBD2 (6 bases each). This CDR3 is built from 15 residues. Germline loops: CDR1 SGHVS, CDR2 FNYEAQ.

The chain uses TRBV18 and TRBJ2-7; 10 bases are a match to TRBD1. CDR1 KGHSH and CDR2 LQKENI come from the germline V gene. V trimming: 2 bases; J trimming: 3 bases; junction bases outside the gene matches: 1. The CDR3 spans 14 residues. The CDR3 sequence: CASSPGTGDYEQYF. The CDR3, as DNA: TGTGCCAGCTCACCAGGGACAGGGGACTACGAGCAGTACTTC.

The chain links TRBV7-2 to TRBJ1-1; 7 positions match TRBD1. Germline V gene data show CDR1 as SGHTA and CDR2 as FQGNSA. With V trimmed by 6 bases and J by 3 bases, 4 bases remained unmatched. This CDR3 contains 13 residues. The CDR3 loop is CASSPTGDTEAFF. The CDR3 nucleotides read TGTGCCAGCAGTCCAACAGGGGACACTGAAGCTTTCTTT.

CDR3 loop: CASSQGIADKNIQYF. CDR3 coding DNA: TGTGCCAGCAGCCAGGGCATCGCCGACAAAAACATTCAGTACTTC. J is TRBJ2-4 and V is TRBV3-1; D call uncertain. V lost 3 bases and J 3 bases, leaving 12 bases between the germline ends. CDR1 LGHDT and CDR2 YNNKEL come from the germline V gene (reference sequence). The CDR3 is 15 amino acids.

This clonotype showed up many times. This chain connects TRBV27 to TRBJ1-2, with a tentative D call TRBD1 (5 bases). Trimming pared 5 bases from V and 8 bases from J, leaving 15 bases between. This CDR3 has 13 residues. Germline assignment: CDR1 MNHEY and CDR2 SMNVEV (reference sequence). The CDR3 reads CASSPGGVGGYTF. CDR3 sequence (DNA): TGTGCCAGCAGTCCCGGGGGGGTCGGAGGCTACACCTTC.

The V gene is TRBV7-8, the J gene TRBJ2-3; weak D call: TRBD2 (6 bases). The germline V gene encodes CDR1 SGHVS and CDR2 FQNEAQ. The CDR3 has 14 amino acids. CDR3 protein: CAGSVGGGQETQYF. CDR3 nucleotides: TGTGCGGGCAGCGTGGGGGGAGGCCAAGAGACGCAGTATTTT.

V and J are TRBV5-8 and TRBJ2-5; 12 bases match TRBD2. The CDR3 length is 19 residues. Germline V CDR1 and CDR2: SGHTS, YDEGEE. The CDR3 protein is CAFSPAGGLAGTMWETQYF. The DNA of the CDR3 is TGTGCGTTCAGCCCGGCGGGAGGACTAGCGGGGACAATGTGGGAGACCCAGTACTTC.

This clonotype showed up just once. The V and J genes are TRBV7-2 and TRBJ2-5; D is perhaps TRBD2 (7 bases). Germline CDR1 SGHTA, CDR2 FQGNSA. V was cut by 6 bases and J by 10 bases, with 27 bases left in between. The CDR3 loop spans 16 amino acids. The chain's CDR3 is CASRRGEGGNGDIQYF. CDR3 DNA sequence: TGTGCCAGCAGGCGAGGGGAGGGGGGAAATGGAGACATCCAGTACTTC.

The rearrangement links TRBV7-2 to TRBJ2-5, with TRBD2 as a possible D gene (5 bases). The CDR3 has 14 residues. In germline, CDR1 is SGHTA, CDR2 FQGNSA. This CDR3 reads CAGSVGSRQETQYF. In nucleotides, the CDR3 is TGTGCGGGCAGCGTGGGGAGTAGACAAGAGACCCAGTACTTC.

This clonotype was counted ten times or more. The V gene is TRBV7-8, the J gene TRBJ2-5; 15 bases map to TRBD2. Trimming took 4 bases from V and 0 from J; bases not matched to a gene: 6. Looked up from germline, CDR1 is SGHVS and CDR2 is FQNEAQ. The CDR3 spans 18 residues. The CDR3 loop reads CASSSPGLAGGYQETQYF. The CDR3 DNA reads TGTGCCAGCAGCTCTCCCGGACTAGCGGGGGGGTACCAAGAGACCCAGTACTTC.

The chain carries TRBV10-3 and TRBJ2-3; D unresolved. This CDR3 is built from 16 residues. V dropped 0 bases and J dropped 2 bases, with 12 bases sitting between them. Per the germline V gene, CDR1 is ENHRY and CDR2 is SYGVKD. The CDR3 here is CAISESVGEFTDTQYF. The CDR3 DNA is TGTGCCATCAGTGAGTCTGTTGGCGAGTTCACAGATACGCAGTATTTT.

The gene calls are TRBV20-1 and TRBJ2-1; a possible D gene is TRBD2 (5 bases). Germline V lookup: CDR1 DFQATT, CDR2 SNEGSKA (reference sequence). The ends were cut back, 5 bases at V and 7 bases at J, with 12 bases in the middle. CDR3 length equals 12 residues. Written as DNA, the CDR3 is TGCAGTGCTGTTAGATCGGGGAATGAGCAGTTCTTC. This sequence encodes CSAVRSGNEQFF.

Notes on this clonotype: The junction departs from the called germline gene at one end, perhaps through a read error. The chain links TRBV12-3 or TRBV12-4 to TRBJ2-5; perhaps D is TRBD1 or TRBD2 (5 bases each). The CDR3 spans 14 residues. CDR3 nucleotides: TGTGCCTGTACCTCCCCCGGGGCCCAAAAGACCCAGTACTTC. It translates to CACTSPGAQKTQYF.

The chain carries TRBV5-1 and TRBJ2-1, with D tentatively TRBD2 (5 bases). The CDR3 is made up of 16 amino acids. Germline CDR1 is SGHRS and CDR2 is YFSETQ. V shed 0 bases and J shed 0 bases, with 10 bases lying between them. The DNA of the CDR3 is TGCGCCAGCAGCTTGGAGGAGGCAAGCTCCTACAATGAGCAGTTCTTC. It specifies CASSLEEASSYNEQFF.

This clonotype was counted between two and nine times. The chain employs TRBV6-2 or TRBV6-3 and TRBJ1-1; D is possibly TRBD1 (6 bases). V was shortened by 6 bases and J by 9 bases, with 17 bases between the two germline ends. Germline values: CDR1 MNHEY, CDR2 SVGEGT. The CDR3 contains 13 residues. CDR3 DNA: TGTGCCAGCAGACCCACCCGGGGGGCGCAAGCTTTCTTT. It yields the protein CASRPTRGAQAFF.

The V gene is TRBV7-9, the J gene TRBJ1-1; TRBD1 matches at 8 bases. With 5 bases clipped from V and 5 bases from J, the junction kept 13 bases outside the gene matches. Germline CDR1 is SEHNR and CDR2 is FQNEAQ (reference sequence). The CDR3 consists of 16 residues. The CDR3 loop is CASSAGTGSTGTEAFF. DNA for the CDR3: TGTGCCAGCAGCGCCGGGACAGGATCGACGGGGACTGAAGCTTTCTTT. Full variable domain (remainder filled in from reference TRBV7-9 and TRBJ1-1): DTGVSQNPRHKITKRGQNVTFRCDPISEHNRLYWYRQTLGQGPEFLTYFQNEAQLEKSRLLSDRFSAERPKGSFSTLEIQRTEQGDSAMYLCASSAGTGSTGTEAFFGQGTRLTVV.

The chain joins TRBV7-2 to TRBJ2-7; 8 nucleotides align to TRBD2. V lost 5 bases to trimming and J lost 4 bases; unmatched junction nucleotides: 7. Looked up from germline, CDR1 is SGHTA and CDR2 is FQGNSA. The CDR3 covers 14 residues. CDR3 protein: CASSIGLAVYEQYF. CDR3 nucleotide sequence: TGTGCCAGCAGCATAGGACTAGCAGTGTACGAGCAGTACTTC.

The chain couples TRBV7-2 to TRBJ2-3; TRBD1 matches at 11 bases. The DNA end is more similar to TRBJ2-5, so the J call may be wrong. Germline V CDR1 and CDR2: SGHTA, FQGNSA. The CDR3 runs to 16 residues. The DNA for the CDR3 is TGTGCCAGCAGGGGACAGGGGGGGAGTGGGACAGATACCCAGTACTTC. Protein sequence: CASRGQGGSGTDTQYF.

This clonotype has only a few counts. The chain carries TRBV7-6 and TRBJ2-5; the D gene is possibly TRBD2 (7 bases). V lost 5 bases and J 5 bases, leaving 15 bases between the germline ends. CDR1 is SGHVS, CDR2 FNYEAQ, per germline. The CDR3 is made up of 14 amino acids. CDR3 sequence (DNA): TGTGCCAGCAGCCCCCGGACTAGGGGGGAGACCCAGTACTTC. It translates to CASSPRTRGETQYF.

In regard to this clonotype: Since a much larger clone is just one base distant, this may be a read error. The chain carries TRBV6-2 or TRBV6-3 and TRBJ2-4; D gene unclear. Germline V gene lookup returns CDR1 MNHEY and CDR2 SVGEGT. V was clipped by 5 bases and J by 13 bases, with 21 bases between them. The CDR3 contains 14 residues. In DNA, the CDR3 is TGTGCCAGCAGTCGACCTGTTCCCTACAATGAGCAGTACTTC. Its translation is CASSRPVPYNEQYF.

In this sample, this clonotype turned up a few times. Its ends do not fully match the called genes, so a read error is possible. The gene calls are TRBV7-3 and TRBJ2-3, with D perhaps matching TRBD1 or TRBD2 (6 bases each). Germline V gene data show CDR1 as SGHTA and CDR2 as FQGTGA. This CDR3 has 16 amino acids. The CDR3 sequence: CASRGFGGRGQDTQYF. The DNA of the CDR3 is TGTGCCAGCAGGGGGTTCGGGGGCCGTGGCCAAGATACCCAGTACTTT.

The chain uses TRBV18 and TRBJ2-2; D unclear. V lost 0 bases and J lost 2, with 4 bases in between. From germline, CDR1 is KGHSH and CDR2 LQKENI. The CDR3 runs to 14 residues. The CDR3 nucleotides read TGTGCCAGCTCACCACCAGATAACACCGGGGAGCTGTTTTTT. Translation: CASSPPDNTGELFF.

The chain carries TRBV5-8 and TRBJ1-5; no definite D call. CDR3 length: 15 amino acids. The V gene lost 5 bases and the J gene lost 0 bases, with 12 bases spanning the gap. Germline V gene lookup returns CDR1 SGHTS and CDR2 YDEGEE. The CDR3 is CASSSRGISNQPQHF. CDR3 bases: TGTGCCAGCAGTTCCCGAGGGATTAGCAATCAGCCCCAGCATTTT. The variable domain in full, with the rest retrieved from reference TRBV5-8 and TRBJ1-5, is EAGVTQSPTHLIKTRGQQATLRCSPISGHTSVYWYQQALGLGLQFLLWYDEGEERNRGNFPPRFSGRQFPNYSSELNVNALELEDSALYLCASSSRGISNQPQHFGDGTRLSIL.